The present TCR delta chain was sequenced within a study of Vδ1+ human thymocytes. Overall study findings and caveats: The authors advised highly purified populations and single-cell validation. Thymic TRG and TRD repertoires appeared highly polyclonal, with Gaussian CDR3 length distributions. Unlike peripheral blood Vdelta1+ controls, thymic delta-chain sequences included about 20% Vdelta2 and few Vdelta3.

Turning to this clone: The target antigen is unknown.

The template was reverse-transcribed extracted RNA. The CDR3 regions were amplified by multiplex PCR from V-gene primers to a constant-region primer. TCRdb applied CATT to the multiplex PCR reads for clone calling. In the table there are approximately 24,000 delta-chain clones, 6% to 8% of which are singletons. Alphabeta T cells were depleted, then CD3+ Vdelta1+ Vdelta2- thymocytes were FACS-sorted. This CDR3 region has 18 residues. Germline V gene lookup returns CDR1 TSWWSYY and CDR2 QGS. V shed 0 bases and J 10 bases; nucleotides not matched to a gene: 17. The receptor was isolated from a girl under three years old who had congenital heart surgery. Sequencing input: Vdelta1+ gamma-delta thymocytes from the thymus. Sample subset: FACS-sorted CD3+ TCRalphabeta- TCRVdelta1+ TCRVdelta2- thymocytes. V and J are TRDV1 and TRDJ1, with 10 bases lining up with TRDD3. CDR3 DNA sequence: TGTGCTCTTGGGGAACTGGCACCTCCGGTACTGGGGGATGAGTCACTCATCTTT. Amino acid sequence: CALGELAPPVLGDESLIF.